Sequencing of this T cell receptor (beta chain) was carried out in a study of T cell changes during pregnancy in multiple sclerosis. The protocol was immunoSEQ multiplex PCR, while the TCRdb copy is restricted to in-frame clones and leaves out a portion. The table has tens of thousands of clones, 75% to 95% seen once; the top ten hold approximately 0.7%. This CDR3 has 13 amino acids. V was shortened by 8 bases and J by 6 bases, with 18 bases between the two germline ends. CDR1 and CDR2 (germline): SQVTM, ANQGSEA. Source: CD4+ T cells from peripheral blood mononuclear cells, taken before pregnancy. This chain joins TRBV29-1 and TRBJ2-3; D may be TRBD2 (6 bases). The receptor was derived from a female donor with multiple sclerosis, enrolled in a pregnancy study. The CDR3 DNA reads TGCAGCCCAAGGGACTTACGCTCGGATACGCAGTATTTT. Its protein product is CSPRDLRSDTQYF.